This T cell receptor (beta chain) appears in the sequencing data of a study of T cells in Graves' hyperthyroidism and ophthalmopathy. The CDR3 is made up of 17 amino acids. Trimming at V came to 5 bases and at J to 3 bases, leaving 7 bases not matched to a gene. Germline V gene data show CDR1 as SGHTA and CDR2 as FQGNSA. Researchers amplified the TCR beta CDR3 regions from RNA transcripts. The HTBI primer set drove a first-round RT-PCR of the TCR CDR3. TCRdb used MiXCR to reprocess the multiplex PCR reads, holding one entry per CDR3 protein. The table includes a few hundred thousand distinct CDR3 sequences, more than 12% detected once. Study results and caveats: Model-based prediction identified ophthalmopathy a median around seven months prior to its onset.

This clonotype was detected many times. The antigen is not known. The sequencing sample was made of blood. This sequence joins TRBV7-2 and TRBJ2-1; 13 nucleotides match TRBD2. The receptor was derived from a woman in her thirties with Graves' hyperthyroidism. The CDR3 region has the DNA TGTGCCAGCAGCGCCAGAAGGACTAGCGGGAGCTACAATGAGCAGTTCTTC. It encodes CASSARRTSGSYNEQFF.